These T cell receptor beta chains were read from a single sample in a study of T cell changes during pregnancy in multiple sclerosis. Repertoires were generated with immunoSEQ multiplex PCR, while TCRdb's copy carries only in-frame clones and drops some. Of more than 65,000 clones detected, 90% to 95% appear once; the ten largest clones hold roughly 1.1%. The material sequenced was peripheral blood, taken in the second trimester of pregnancy. These TCRs come from a female donor with multiple sclerosis, enrolled in a pregnancy study. Both conserved end residues are part of each CDR3. Each record gives: V gene, J gene, clone size, D gene, CDR3 protein, CDR3 DNA. The D gene is left open where the match is weak. Not all rows give a size; the values are once, few, many and, for expanded clones, a class.

V gene: TRBV7-9; J gene: TRBJ1-2; clone size: .; D gene: .; CDR3 protein: CASSQITGPEDGYTF; CDR3 DNA: TGTGCCAGCAGCCAAATAACAGGGCCTGAGGACGGCTACACCTTC
V gene: TRBV4-3; J gene: TRBJ1-1; clone size: .; D gene: .; CDR3 protein: CASSQGTPPTEAFF; CDR3 DNA: TGCGCCAGCAGCCAAGGGACACCTCCCACTGAAGCTTTCTTT
V gene: TRBV9; J gene: TRBJ2-2; clone size: .; D gene: TRBD2; CDR3 protein: CASQREGRIGELFF; CDR3 DNA: TGTGCCAGCCAACGGGAGGGCCGAATCGGGGAGCTGTTTTTT
V gene: TRBV19; J gene: TRBJ2-7; clone size: once; D gene: .; CDR3 protein: CASSISASASYEQYF; CDR3 DNA: TGTGCCAGTAGTATATCGGCTAGCGCCTCCTACGAGCAGTACTTC
V gene: TRBV19; J gene: TRBJ2-7; clone size: .; D gene: TRBD1; CDR3 protein: CASSIEDRGPYEQYF; CDR3 DNA: TGTGCCAGTAGTATAGAGGACAGGGGGCCCTACGAGCAGTACTTC
V gene: TRBV9; J gene: TRBJ2-2; clone size: .; D gene: TRBD1; CDR3 protein: CASSVQGVSTGELFF; CDR3 DNA: TGTGCCAGCAGCGTCCAGGGGGTTAGCACCGGGGAGCTGTTTTTT
V gene: TRBV6-4; J gene: TRBJ1-2; clone size: .; D gene: TRBD1; CDR3 protein: CASSGTGGVGGYTF; CDR3 DNA: TGTGCCAGCAGTGGGACAGGGGGAGTCGGTGGCTACACCTTC
V gene: TRBV7-6; J gene: TRBJ2-1; clone size: once; D gene: .; CDR3 protein: CASSPRENEQFF; CDR3 DNA: TGTGCCAGCAGCCCCCGAGAAAATGAGCAGTTCTTC
V gene: TRBV9; J gene: TRBJ2-2; clone size: .; D gene: .; CDR3 protein: CASSVKGIGELFF; CDR3 DNA: TGTGCCAGCAGCGTAAAGGGGATCGGGGAGCTGTTTTTT
V gene: TRBV9; J gene: TRBJ2-3; clone size: .; D gene: .; CDR3 protein: CASSVERSDLTDTQYF; CDR3 DNA: TGTGCCAGCAGCGTAGAGAGGAGCGACCTCACAGATACGCAGTATTTT
V gene: TRBV6-1; J gene: TRBJ1-1; clone size: few; D gene: TRBD1; CDR3 protein: CASSEGTGGTEAFF; CDR3 DNA: TGTGCCAGCAGTGAAGGGACAGGGGGCACTGAAGCTTTCTTT
V gene: TRBV5-4; J gene: TRBJ2-5; clone size: once; D gene: .; CDR3 protein: CASSFFPGETQYF; CDR3 DNA: TGTGCCAGCAGCTTTTTTCCGGGTGAGACCCAGTACTTC
V gene: TRBV18; J gene: TRBJ2-7; clone size: .; D gene: .; CDR3 protein: CASSPPRQLPFYEQYF; CDR3 DNA: TGTGCCAGCTCACCACCACGACAGCTGCCTTTCTACGAGCAGTACTTC
V gene: TRBV14; J gene: TRBJ2-3; clone size: .; D gene: TRBD1; CDR3 protein: CASSQGDRPTDTQYF; CDR3 DNA: TGTGCCAGCAGCCAAGGGGACAGGCCCACAGATACGCAGTATTTT
V gene: TRBV19; J gene: TRBJ1-5; clone size: .; D gene: TRBD1; CDR3 protein: CASNTGGSNQPQHF; CDR3 DNA: TGTGCCAGTAACACAGGGGGTAGCAATCAGCCCCAGCATTTT
V gene: TRBV5-4; J gene: TRBJ2-3; clone size: .; D gene: TRBD2; CDR3 protein: CASSLKREVTDTQYF; CDR3 DNA: TGTGCCAGCAGCCTGAAGCGGGAGGTCACAGATACGCAGTATTTT
V gene: TRBV19; J gene: TRBJ1-2; clone size: .; D gene: .; CDR3 protein: CASHPGGEANYGYTF; CDR3 DNA: TGTGCCAGTCATCCGGGGGGCGAAGCTAACTATGGCTACACCTTC
V gene: TRBV11-2; J gene: TRBJ2-2; clone size: once; D gene: .; CDR3 protein: CASSLVRTGELFF; CDR3 DNA: TGTGCCAGCAGCTTAGTTCGCACCGGGGAGCTGTTTTTT
V gene: TRBV7-8; J gene: TRBJ2-6; clone size: .; D gene: TRBD2; CDR3 protein: CASSLGLAGASGANVLTF; CDR3 DNA: TGTGCCAGCAGCTTAGGGCTAGCGGGAGCCTCTGGGGCCAACGTCCTGACTTTC
V gene: TRBV30; J gene: TRBJ2-5; clone size: .; D gene: TRBD1; CDR3 protein: CAWSVSGTGQETQYF; CDR3 DNA: TGTGCCTGGAGTGTGTCCGGGACAGGCCAAGAGACCCAGTACTTC
V gene: TRBV6-1; J gene: TRBJ2-1; clone size: .; D gene: TRBD2; CDR3 protein: CASSARTSGYNEQFF; CDR3 DNA: TGTGCCAGCAGTGCCCGGACTAGCGGGTACAATGAGCAGTTCTTC
V gene: TRBV30; J gene: TRBJ1-5; clone size: .; D gene: TRBD1; CDR3 protein: CAWSNRGLGVQPQHF; CDR3 DNA: TGTGCCTGGAGCAACAGGGGGCTAGGGGTTCAGCCCCAGCATTTT
V gene: TRBV5-6; J gene: TRBJ2-3; clone size: .; D gene: TRBD2; CDR3 protein: CASSLASGGTDTQYF; CDR3 DNA: TGTGCCAGCAGCCTAGCTAGCGGGGGAACAGATACGCAGTATTTT
V gene: TRBV7-9; J gene: TRBJ2-7; clone size: .; D gene: TRBD1; CDR3 protein: CASSLTGPYEQYF; CDR3 DNA: TGTGCCAGCAGCTTGACAGGGCCCTACGAGCAGTACTTC
V gene: TRBV25-1; J gene: TRBJ1-5; clone size: .; D gene: .; CDR3 protein: CASTKKKDRRSNQPQHF; CDR3 DNA: TGTGCCAGCACCAAAAAGAAGGACAGACGTAGCAATCAGCCCCAGCATTTT
V gene: TRBV7-9; J gene: TRBJ2-2; clone size: .; D gene: .; CDR3 protein: CASSPGKRELFF; CDR3 DNA: TGTGCCAGCAGCCCGGGAAAGCGGGAGCTGTTTTTT
V gene: TRBV14; J gene: TRBJ2-1; clone size: .; D gene: TRBD2; CDR3 protein: CASSSRLAGLSSYNEQFF; CDR3 DNA: TGTGCCAGCAGCTCTCGACTAGCGGGGTTAAGCTCCTACAATGAGCAGTTCTTC
V gene: TRBV9; J gene: TRBJ2-1; clone size: .; D gene: TRBD2; CDR3 protein: CASSEGLADEQFF; CDR3 DNA: TGTGCCAGCAGCGAGGGACTAGCTGATGAGCAGTTCTTC
V gene: TRBV28; J gene: TRBJ1-1; clone size: .; D gene: .; CDR3 protein: CASSYAGNTEAFF; CDR3 DNA: TGTGCCAGCAGTTATGCCGGGAACACTGAAGCTTTCTTT
V gene: TRBV2; J gene: TRBJ2-7; clone size: few; D gene: TRBD1; CDR3 protein: CASSEGTGYNEQYF; CDR3 DNA: TGTGCCAGCAGTGAAGGGACAGGGTACAACGAGCAGTACTTC
V gene: TRBV28; J gene: TRBJ2-1; clone size: .; D gene: TRBD2; CDR3 protein: CASSLMASGREFF; CDR3 DNA: TGTGCCAGCAGTTTGATGGCTAGCGGAAGGGAGTTCTTC
V gene: TRBV5-1; J gene: TRBJ2-3; clone size: .; D gene: TRBD1; CDR3 protein: CASSLGDRGTDTQYF; CDR3 DNA: TGCGCCAGCAGCTTGGGGGACAGGGGTACAGATACGCAGTATTTT
V gene: TRBV11-2; J gene: TRBJ2-7; clone size: .; D gene: TRBD1; CDR3 protein: CASSLGRRGQGASEQYF; CDR3 DNA: TGTGCCAGCAGCTTAGGACGTAGAGGGCAGGGGGCGTCAGAGCAGTACTTC
V gene: TRBV7-9; J gene: TRBJ2-7; clone size: .; D gene: TRBD1; CDR3 protein: CASSTPGQGYEQYF; CDR3 DNA: TGTGCCAGCAGCACACCGGGACAGGGCTACGAGCAGTACTTC
V gene: TRBV7-2; J gene: TRBJ2-7; clone size: .; D gene: .; CDR3 protein: CASSLVGSSEQYF; CDR3 DNA: TGTGCCAGCAGCTTAGTCGGGAGCAGCGAGCAGTACTTC
V gene: TRBV29-1; J gene: TRBJ1-2; clone size: .; D gene: .; CDR3 protein: CSVEAFEGRPNYGYTF; CDR3 DNA: TGCAGCGTTGAAGCGTTCGAGGGAAGGCCAAACTATGGCTACACCTTC
V gene: TRBV4-2; J gene: TRBJ2-1; clone size: .; D gene: TRBD2; CDR3 protein: CASSQIFLRTSDNNEQFF; CDR3 DNA: TGTGCCAGCAGCCAAATCTTCCTCCGGACTAGCGATAACAATGAGCAGTTCTTC
V gene: TRBV5-5; J gene: TRBJ1-1; clone size: .; D gene: .; CDR3 protein: CASSLRRTPIMNTEAFF; CDR3 DNA: TGTGCCAGCAGCTTGAGGAGGACCCCTATCATGAACACTGAAGCTTTCTTT
V gene: TRBV4-2; J gene: TRBJ1-2; clone size: .; D gene: TRBD1; CDR3 protein: CASSQATGVNYGYTF; CDR3 DNA: TGTGCCAGCAGCCAAGCGACAGGGGTAAACTATGGCTACACCTTC
V gene: TRBV7-9; J gene: TRBJ1-2; clone size: .; D gene: TRBD1; CDR3 protein: CASSTGQGGGYTF; CDR3 DNA: TGTGCCAGCAGCACCGGACAGGGTGGTGGCTACACCTTC
V gene: TRBV10-3; J gene: TRBJ2-7; clone size: .; D gene: TRBD2; CDR3 protein: CAISDPGTKRLTYEQYF; CDR3 DNA: TGTGCCATCAGTGACCCCGGGACTAAGAGACTGACCTACGAGCAGTACTTC
V gene: TRBV7-2; J gene: TRBJ2-1; clone size: .; D gene: .; CDR3 protein: CASSLRGSYNEQFF; CDR3 DNA: TGTGCCAGCAGCTTAAGAGGCTCCTACAATGAGCAGTTCTTC
V gene: TRBV19; J gene: TRBJ2-2; clone size: .; D gene: .; CDR3 protein: CASSFDRATGELFF; CDR3 DNA: TGTGCCAGTAGCTTCGACAGAGCCACCGGGGAGCTGTTTTTT
V gene: TRBV28; J gene: TRBJ1-1; clone size: .; D gene: .; CDR3 protein: CASSLNLNTEAFF; CDR3 DNA: TGTGCCAGCAGTTTAAACTTGAACACTGAAGCTTTCTTT
V gene: TRBV27; J gene: TRBJ2-6; clone size: .; D gene: .; CDR3 protein: CASRQEGSGANVLTF; CDR3 DNA: TGTGCCAGCAGACAGGAAGGCTCTGGGGCCAACGTCCTGACTTTC
V gene: TRBV19; J gene: TRBJ1-1; clone size: .; D gene: TRBD1; CDR3 protein: CASSINRGFTEAFF; CDR3 DNA: TGTGCCAGTAGTATAAACAGGGGTTTCACTGAAGCTTTCTTT
V gene: TRBV29-1; J gene: TRBJ2-1; clone size: .; D gene: .; CDR3 protein: CSVEGEAISYNEQFF; CDR3 DNA: TGCAGCGTTGAAGGGGAGGCGATATCATACAATGAGCAGTTCTTC
V gene: TRBV19; J gene: TRBJ1-2; clone size: .; D gene: TRBD1; CDR3 protein: CASSIVGQGANGYTF; CDR3 DNA: TGTGCCAGTAGTATAGTCGGACAGGGGGCGAATGGCTACACCTTC
V gene: TRBV7-6; J gene: TRBJ2-2; clone size: .; D gene: .; CDR3 protein: CASSWDGASNTGELFF; CDR3 DNA: TGTGCCAGCAGCTGGGATGGGGCGTCGAATACCGGGGAGCTGTTTTTT
V gene: TRBV9; J gene: TRBJ2-3; clone size: .; D gene: .; CDR3 protein: CASSRRAGTTDTQYF; CDR3 DNA: TGTGCCAGCAGCCGCCGTGCGGGAACCACAGATACGCAGTATTTT
V gene: TRBV5-1; J gene: TRBJ2-2; clone size: once; D gene: .; CDR3 protein: CASSWLALRAGELFF; CDR3 DNA: TGCGCCAGCAGCTGGCTAGCCCTAAGGGCCGGGGAGCTGTTTTTT
V gene: TRBV5-1; J gene: TRBJ2-7; clone size: .; D gene: TRBD2; CDR3 protein: CASSPGTSGGYEQYF; CDR3 DNA: TGCGCCAGCAGCCCAGGGACTAGCGGCGGATACGAGCAGTACTTC
V gene: TRBV27; J gene: TRBJ2-1; clone size: .; D gene: .; CDR3 protein: CASGPYNEQFF; CDR3 DNA: TGTGCCAGCGGCCCTTACAATGAGCAGTTCTTC
V gene: TRBV2; J gene: TRBJ1-3; clone size: .; D gene: TRBD1; CDR3 protein: CASSERQGVGNTIYF; CDR3 DNA: TGTGCCAGCAGTGAGCGGCAGGGGGTTGGAAACACCATATATTTT
V gene: TRBV5-8; J gene: TRBJ1-2; clone size: .; D gene: .; CDR3 protein: CASRLDNRAGGYTF; CDR3 DNA: TGTGCCAGCAGATTGGACAACAGGGCGGGTGGCTACACCTTC
V gene: TRBV9; J gene: TRBJ1-2; clone size: .; D gene: .; CDR3 protein: CASSTFNSNYGYTF; CDR3 DNA: TGTGCCAGCAGCACCTTTAACAGCAACTATGGCTACACCTTC
V gene: TRBV19; J gene: TRBJ1-5; clone size: .; D gene: .; CDR3 protein: CASSKRDNQPQHF; CDR3 DNA: TGTGCCAGTAGTAAACGGGACAATCAGCCCCAGCATTTT
V gene: TRBV27; J gene: TRBJ2-1; clone size: .; D gene: .; CDR3 protein: CASSSPGGTQSYNEQFF; CDR3 DNA: TGTGCCAGCAGTTCGCCCGGCGGGACGCAGTCCTACAATGAGCAGTTCTTC
V gene: TRBV5-1; J gene: TRBJ2-1; clone size: .; D gene: .; CDR3 protein: CASGGTTGYEQFF; CDR3 DNA: TGCGCCAGCGGGGGGACTACAGGGTATGAGCAGTTCTTC
V gene: TRBV6-1; J gene: TRBJ2-3; clone size: .; D gene: TRBD2; CDR3 protein: CASTLRGFTDTQYF; CDR3 DNA: TGTGCCAGCACATTGCGGGGGTTCACAGATACGCAGTATTTT